Listed here are 10 T cell receptor beta chains from one sample, sequenced in a study of long-term antiretroviral therapy in people with HIV. Survey-level resolution applied to immunoSEQ assay v3.0. Assay: immunoSEQ multiplex PCR; the TCRdb copy retains only in-frame clones and omits some. This sample has about 24,000 clones, with 87% found just once. Sample: unsorted PBMCs, taken 1.8 years before starting antiretroviral therapy. The receptor set was obtained from a man between 45 and 60 years old with HIV.

V and J are TRBV11-2 and TRBJ1-4; unclear D gene. This CDR3 is 17 amino acids long. Germline loops: CDR1 SGHAT, CDR2 FQNNGV. Trimming stripped 0 bases from V and 8 bases from J, with 19 bases between. The DNA for the CDR3 is TGTGCCAGCAGCTTAGAACCAGAATCCGGGAAGGAGGAAAAACTGTTTTTT. This encodes CASSLEPESGKEEKLFF.

The V gene is TRBV21-1, the J gene TRBJ2-7; the D call of TRBD1 is as the table states it, not checked on the DNA. TRBV21-1 corresponds to a pseudogene. The CDR3 is 16 residues long. CDR3 sequence reads: CASSEGGWDNLREQYF. DNA for the CDR3: TGTGCCAGCAGCGAAGGGGGGTGGGACAACCTGCGCGAGCAGTACTTC.

The chain combines TRBV19 with TRBJ2-2; 7 positions agree with TRBD2. V lost 4 bases to trimming and J lost 0 bases; unmatched junction nucleotides: 5. The CDR3 loop spans 16 amino acids. Germline-derived CDR1 and CDR2 are LNHDA and SQIVND (reference sequence). CDR3 DNA: TGTGCCAGTAGTAACCCGGGGGGAACGAACACCGGGGAGCTGTTTTTT. Translated, it gives CASSNPGGTNTGELFF. Looking up the rest from reference TRBV19 and TRBJ2-2 gives the full variable domain: DGGITQSPKYLFRKEGQNVTLSCEQNLNHDAMYWYRQDPGQGLRLIYYSQIVNDFQKGDIAEGYSVSREKKESFPLTVTSAQKNPTAFYLCASSNPGGTNTGELFFGEGSRLTVL.

V and J are TRBV2 and TRBJ1-2, with D perhaps TRBD1 (5 bases). Per germline, CDR1 SNHLY and CDR2 FYNNEI. The V end lost 8 bases, the J end lost 8 bases, and 12 bases lay between the germline ends. The CDR3 has 11 residues. Written as DNA, the CDR3 is TGTGCCAGCGAGGGGATGTGGGGCTACACCTTC. It specifies CASEGMWGYTF.

The rearrangement uses TRBV6-5 and TRBJ1-2; D uncertain. CDR1 is MNHEY, CDR2 SVGAGI, per germline. Trimming removed 0 bases from V and 3 bases from J, with 8 bases in between. CDR3 size: 14 residues. The chain's CDR3 is CASSYSGSHYGYTF. In DNA form, the CDR3 reads TGTGCCAGCAGTTACTCCGGGTCGCACTATGGCTACACCTTC.

The CDR3 protein is CAWSPLSVAADTQYF. CDR3 in DNA: TGTGCCTGGAGTCCCCTCAGCGTAGCAGCAGATACGCAGTATTTT. The V and J genes are TRBV30 and TRBJ2-3; no clear D gene. In germline, CDR1 is GTSNPN, CDR2 SVGIG (reference sequence). The length of the CDR3 is 15 residues. Trimming shortened V by 2 bases and J by 4 bases, and 16 bases separated the two germline ends. Combining the CDR3 with reference TRBV30 and TRBJ2-3 gives the whole variable domain SQTIHQWPATLVQPVGSPLSLECTVEGTSNPNLYWYRQAAGRGLQLLFYSVGIGQISSEVPQNLSASRPQDRQFILSSKKLLLSDSGFYLCAWSPLSVAADTQYFGPGTRLTVL.

V and J are TRBV6-1 and TRBJ2-1; D is possibly TRBD2 (6 bases). The V end was cut by 3 bases, the J end by 3 bases, with 15 bases between. Germline assignment: CDR1 MNHNS and CDR2 SASEGT. The CDR3 spans 16 residues. For the CDR3, the DNA is TGTGCCAGCAGTGATCGTCGGGGGAAGGGCTACAATGAGCAGTTCTTC. It translates to CASSDRRGKGYNEQFF.

The V and J genes are TRBV5-1 and TRBJ2-1; D unclear. The CDR3 loop spans 14 amino acids. Germline CDR1 is SGHRS and CDR2 is YFSETQ. The ends were cut back, 4 bases at V and 9 bases at J, with 17 bases in the middle. CDR3 sequence reads: CASSLDTGTIEQFF. CDR3 in DNA: TGCGCCAGCAGCCTTGACACGGGCACAATTGAGCAGTTCTTC.

This chain joins TRBV5-1 and TRBJ2-3; 14 positions agree with TRBD2. J gave up 4 bases and V 4 bases, and 5 bases lay outside the gene matches. CDR1 is SGHRS and CDR2 is YFSETQ in the germline V gene. The CDR3 has 16 residues. The CDR3 nucleotides read TGCGCCAGCAGCATAGGGACTAGCGGGGGATCAGATACGCAGTATTTT. Its protein is CASSIGTSGGSDTQYF.

The J gene is TRBJ2-1, the V gene TRBV5-1; TRBD2 aligns across 7 bases. Germline CDR1 is SGHRS and CDR2 is YFSETQ. This CDR3 is 16 amino acids long. Trimming took 1 base from V and 2 from J; bases not matched to a gene: 6. The CDR3 region is CASSLLVGGTYNEQFF. Here the CDR3 DNA reads TGCGCCAGCAGCTTGTTGGTCGGGGGGACCTACAATGAGCAGTTCTTC.